This T cell receptor beta chain was observed in a study of blood T cell repertoires in COVID-19. Study details: Donors in the United States, Italy and Spain gave samples during acute or convalescent COVID-19.

Using immunoSEQ multiplex PCR, the repertoire was profiled, and TCRdb retains in-frame clones only, with some absent. The data show fewer than 300,000 clones, 80% to 90% seen once. Participant age was roughly 18 to 100 years, and participants resided in about 25 US areas. CDR1 and CDR2 (germline): SEHNR, FQNEAQ (reference sequence). This CDR3 has 13 amino acids. After removal of 7 bases from V and 7 bases from J, the junction contained 4 bases not matched to a gene. The clonotype was recovered from a man aged 18 to 29 who had recovered from COVID-19. The specimen sequenced was PBMCs or T cells enriched from blood (not recorded which). V usage is TRBV7-9 and J usage is TRBJ2-1; 10 bases are shared with TRBD1. Here the CDR3 reads CASTDRGPNEQFF. Here the CDR3 DNA reads TGTGCCAGCACAGACAGGGGGCCGAATGAGCAGTTCTTC. The entire variable domain, with the rest obtained from reference TRBV7-9 and TRBJ2-1, is as follows: DTGVSQNPRHKITKRGQNVTFRCDPISEHNRLYWYRQTLGQGPEFLTYFQNEAQLEKSRLLSDRFSAERPKGSFSTLEIQRTEQGDSAMYLCASTDRGPNEQFFGPGTRLTVL.